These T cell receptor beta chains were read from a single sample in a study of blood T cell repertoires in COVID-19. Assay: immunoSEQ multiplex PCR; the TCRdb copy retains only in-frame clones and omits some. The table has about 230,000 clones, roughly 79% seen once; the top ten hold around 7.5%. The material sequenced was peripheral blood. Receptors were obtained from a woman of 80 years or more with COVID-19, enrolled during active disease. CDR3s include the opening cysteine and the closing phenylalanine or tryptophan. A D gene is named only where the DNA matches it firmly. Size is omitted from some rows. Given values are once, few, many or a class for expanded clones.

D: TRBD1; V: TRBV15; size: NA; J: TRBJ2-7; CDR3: CATSGSTGGIYEQYF; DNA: TGTGCCACCAGCGGATCCACAGGGGGGATATACGAGCAGTACTTC
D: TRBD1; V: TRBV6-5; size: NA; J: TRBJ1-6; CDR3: CASRDRGLRSPLHF; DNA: TGTGCCAGCAGGGACAGGGGGCTTCGATCACCCCTCCACTTT
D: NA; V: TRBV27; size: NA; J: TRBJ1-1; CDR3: CASEGGLGTEAFF; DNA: TGTGCCAGCGAAGGAGGTTTAGGAACTGAAGCTTTCTTT
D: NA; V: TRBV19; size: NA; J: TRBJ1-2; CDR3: CASSLRGWENYGYTF; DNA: TGTGCCAGTAGCCTCAGAGGATGGGAGAACTATGGCTACACCTTC
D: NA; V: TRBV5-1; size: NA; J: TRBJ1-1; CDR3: CASSLQYSNTEAFF; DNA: TGCGCCAGCAGCTTGCAGTATTCGAACACTGAAGCTTTCTTT
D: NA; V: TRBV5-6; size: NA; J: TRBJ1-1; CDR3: CASSSRGARVSTEAFF; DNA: TGTGCCAGCAGCTCTCGGGGGGCCAGGGTGAGCACTGAAGCTTTCTTT
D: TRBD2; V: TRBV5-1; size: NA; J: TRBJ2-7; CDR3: CASSLGGLARPLEQYF; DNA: TGCGCCAGCAGCTTGGGGGGACTAGCGAGGCCCCTCGAGCAGTACTTC
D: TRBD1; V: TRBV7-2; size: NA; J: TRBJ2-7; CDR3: CASSNEARGYSSYEQYF; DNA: TGTGCCAGCAGCAATGAGGCCAGGGGGTATTCCTCCTACGAGCAGTACTTC
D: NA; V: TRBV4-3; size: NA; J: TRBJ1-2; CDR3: CASSQGHVPASYGYTF; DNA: TGCGCCAGCAGCCAGGGACATGTCCCCGCCAGCTATGGCTACACCTTC
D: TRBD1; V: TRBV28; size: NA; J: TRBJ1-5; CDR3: CASSLATGGNQPQHF; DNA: TGTGCCAGCAGTTTAGCGACAGGGGGGAATCAGCCCCAGCATTTT
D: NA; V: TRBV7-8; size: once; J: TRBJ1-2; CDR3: CASSLGAYGYTF; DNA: TGTGCCAGCAGCTTAGGAGCGTATGGCTACACCTTC
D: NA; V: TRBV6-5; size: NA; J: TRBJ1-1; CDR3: CASSQGFTEAFF; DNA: TGTGCCAGCAGCCAGGGGTTCACTGAAGCTTTCTTT
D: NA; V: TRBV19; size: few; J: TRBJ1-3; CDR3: CASSPGGNTIYF; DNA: TGTGCCAGTAGTCCGGGAGGAAACACCATATATTTT
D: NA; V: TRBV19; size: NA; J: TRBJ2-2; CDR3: CASSIRGLGTGELFF; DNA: TGTGCCAGTAGTATAAGGGGGTTGGGCACCGGGGAGCTGTTTTTT
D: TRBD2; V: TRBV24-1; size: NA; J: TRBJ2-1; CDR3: CATSAHGGTSGRGRIGEQFF; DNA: TGTGCCACCAGTGCCCACGGGGGGACTAGCGGGAGGGGACGCATCGGTGAGCAGTTCTTC
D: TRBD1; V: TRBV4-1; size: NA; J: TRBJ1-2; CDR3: CASSQGDRNYGYTF; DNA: TGCGCCAGCAGCCAAGGGGACAGAAACTATGGCTACACCTTC
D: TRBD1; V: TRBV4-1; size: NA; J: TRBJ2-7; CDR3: CASSQARDRLTSSYEQYF; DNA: TGCGCCAGCAGCCAAGCCCGGGACAGACTTACTAGCTCCTACGAGCAGTACTTC
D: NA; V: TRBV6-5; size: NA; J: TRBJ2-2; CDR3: CATDRSGTGELFF; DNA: TGTGCCACCGACAGGTCGGGCACCGGGGAGCTGTTTTTT
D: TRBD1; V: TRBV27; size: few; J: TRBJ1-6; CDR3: CASSFGTGISPLHF; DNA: TGTGCCAGCAGTTTCGGGACAGGGATCTCACCCCTCCACTTT
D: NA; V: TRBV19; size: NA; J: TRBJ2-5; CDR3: CASSAEGWGSQETQYF; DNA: TGTGCCAGTAGTGCCGAGGGTTGGGGAAGCCAAGAGACCCAGTACTTC
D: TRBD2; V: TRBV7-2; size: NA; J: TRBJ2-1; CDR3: CASSLGLAGVNEQFF; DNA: TGTGCCAGCAGCTTGGGACTAGCGGGAGTCAATGAGCAGTTCTTC
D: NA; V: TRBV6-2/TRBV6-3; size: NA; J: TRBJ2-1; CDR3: CASSPRGRGGDEQFF; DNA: TGTGCCAGCAGCCCAAGGGGAAGAGGCGGCGATGAGCAGTTCTTC
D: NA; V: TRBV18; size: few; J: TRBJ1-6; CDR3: CASSDRSRNSPLHF; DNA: TGTGCCAGCTCCGACAGGTCGAGAAATTCACCCCTCCACTTT
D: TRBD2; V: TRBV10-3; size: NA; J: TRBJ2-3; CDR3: CAIRAGDPTDTQYF; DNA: TGTGCCATCCGAGCGGGGGACCCCACAGATACGCAGTATTTT
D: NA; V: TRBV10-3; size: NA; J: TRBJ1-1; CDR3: CAISKGQLNTEAFF; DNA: TGTGCCATCAGTAAGGGACAATTGAACACTGAAGCTTTCTTT
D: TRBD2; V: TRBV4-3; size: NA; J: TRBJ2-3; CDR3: CASSQGASGYTDTQYF; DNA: TGCGCCAGCAGCCAAGGGGCTAGCGGATACACAGATACGCAGTATTTT
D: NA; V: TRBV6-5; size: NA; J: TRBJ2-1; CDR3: CASRQGRGSYNEQFF; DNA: TGTGCCAGCAGGCAGGGGAGAGGCTCCTACAATGAGCAGTTCTTC
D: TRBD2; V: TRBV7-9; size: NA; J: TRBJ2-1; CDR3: CASSPLSSGEQFF; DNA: TGTGCCAGCAGCCCGTTATCTAGCGGCGAGCAGTTCTTC
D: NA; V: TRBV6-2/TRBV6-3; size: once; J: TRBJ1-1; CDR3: CASSFQVNTEAFF; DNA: TGTGCCAGCAGCTTTCAGGTGAACACTGAAGCTTTCTTT
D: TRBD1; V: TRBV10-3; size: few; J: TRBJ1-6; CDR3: CAVGTGGSDNSPLHF; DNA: TGTGCCGTCGGGACAGGGGGATCGGATAATTCACCCCTCCACTTT
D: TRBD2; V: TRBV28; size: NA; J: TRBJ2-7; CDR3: CASTLQRLAGAAVYEQYF; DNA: TGTGCCAGCACCTTACAACGGCTAGCGGGAGCGGCGGTCTACGAGCAGTACTTC
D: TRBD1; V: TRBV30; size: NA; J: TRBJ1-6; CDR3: CAWNQGERSSPLHF; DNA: TGTGCCTGGAACCAGGGGGAGAGGAGTTCACCCCTCCACTTT
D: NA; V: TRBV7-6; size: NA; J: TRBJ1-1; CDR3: CASSREADTEAFF; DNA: TGTGCCAGCAGCAGAGAGGCGGACACTGAAGCTTTCTTT
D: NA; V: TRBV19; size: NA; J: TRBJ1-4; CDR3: CASSPRVFVELFF; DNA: TGTGCCAGTAGTCCCAGGGTTTTTGTGGAACTGTTTTTT
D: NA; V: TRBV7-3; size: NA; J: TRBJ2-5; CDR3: CASSTSTERETQYF; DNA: TGTGCCAGCAGCACTTCGACAGAAAGAGAGACCCAGTACTTC
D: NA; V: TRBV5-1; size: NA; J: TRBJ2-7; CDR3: CASSQNRVGYEQYF; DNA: TGCGCCAGCAGCCAGAACAGGGTTGGATACGAGCAGTACTTC
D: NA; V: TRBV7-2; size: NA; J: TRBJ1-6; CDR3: CASSLARQNSPLHF; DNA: TGTGCCAGCAGTTTAGCCAGACAAAATTCACCCCTCCACTTT
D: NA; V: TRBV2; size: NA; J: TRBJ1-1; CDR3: CASTNFGGMNTEAFF; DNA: TGTGCCAGCACAAATTTCGGAGGAATGAACACTGAAGCTTTCTTT
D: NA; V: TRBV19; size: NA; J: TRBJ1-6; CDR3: CASSTGPGEGNSPLHF; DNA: TGTGCCAGTAGTACAGGACCAGGGGAGGGTAATTCACCCCTCCACTTT
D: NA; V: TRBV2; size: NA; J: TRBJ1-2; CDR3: CASSLGRGSITF; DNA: TGTGCCAGCTCCCTGGGGCGTGGGTCCATCACCTTC
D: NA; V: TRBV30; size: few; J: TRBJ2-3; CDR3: CAWTGQKITDTQYF; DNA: TGTGCCTGGACGGGACAAAAGATCACAGATACGCAGTATTTT
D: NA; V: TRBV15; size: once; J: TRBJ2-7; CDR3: CATSTSVGPTDEQYF; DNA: TGTGCCACCAGCACCTCAGTGGGGCCTACCGACGAGCAGTACTTC
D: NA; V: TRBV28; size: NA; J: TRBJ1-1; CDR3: CASRPTGKMNTEAFF; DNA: TGTGCCAGCAGACCGACAGGCAAGATGAACACTGAAGCTTTCTTT
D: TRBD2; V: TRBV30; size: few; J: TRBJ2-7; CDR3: CAWTSGGDEQYF; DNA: TGTGCCTGGACTAGCGGGGGAGACGAGCAGTACTTC
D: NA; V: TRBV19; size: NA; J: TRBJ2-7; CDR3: CASSMVGASYEQYF; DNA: TGTGCCAGTAGTATGGTGGGGGCTTCCTACGAGCAGTACTTC
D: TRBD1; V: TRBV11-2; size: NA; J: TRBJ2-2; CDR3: CASSFQGQGAAGELFF; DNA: TGTGCCAGCAGCTTCCAAGGACAGGGGGCGGCCGGGGAGCTGTTTTTT
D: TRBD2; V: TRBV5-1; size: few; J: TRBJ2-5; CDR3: CASSYGLAGRETQYF; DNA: TGCGCCAGCAGCTACGGACTAGCGGGGAGGGAGACCCAGTACTTC
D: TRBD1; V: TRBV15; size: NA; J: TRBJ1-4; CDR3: CATSRAGQGRTNEKLFF; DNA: TGTGCCACCAGCAGAGCCGGACAGGGGCGAACTAATGAAAAACTGTTTTTT
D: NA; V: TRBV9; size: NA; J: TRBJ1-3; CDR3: CASTTGSGNTIYF; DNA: TGTGCCAGCACCACAGGGTCTGGAAACACCATATATTTT
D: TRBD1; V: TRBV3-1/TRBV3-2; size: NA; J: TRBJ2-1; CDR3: CASSQEDRGQRNEQFF; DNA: TGTGCCAGCAGCCAAGAGGACAGGGGGCAAAGGAATGAGCAGTTCTTC
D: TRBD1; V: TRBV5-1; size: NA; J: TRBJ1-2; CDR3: CASSLGTGGYYGYTF; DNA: TGCGCCAGCAGCTTGGGTACAGGGGGATACTATGGCTACACCTTC
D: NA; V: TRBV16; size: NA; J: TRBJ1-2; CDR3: CASSQLIRNGYTF; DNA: TGTGCCAGCAGCCAATTGATCAGGAATGGCTACACCTTC
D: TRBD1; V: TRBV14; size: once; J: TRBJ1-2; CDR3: CASSPGQSLYGYTF; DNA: TGTGCCAGCAGCCCGGGACAGTCCCTTTATGGCTACACCTTC
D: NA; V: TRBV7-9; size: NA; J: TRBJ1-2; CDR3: CASSPYPVNYGYTF; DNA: TGTGCCAGCAGCCCATACCCAGTTAACTATGGCTACACCTTC
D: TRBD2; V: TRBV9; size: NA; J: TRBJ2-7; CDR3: CASSVGLAGVGEQYF; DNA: TGTGCCAGCAGCGTAGGGCTAGCGGGAGTAGGCGAGCAGTACTTC
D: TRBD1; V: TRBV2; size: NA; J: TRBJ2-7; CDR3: CASSRQGNDEQYF; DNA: TGTGCCAGCAGTCGACAGGGAAATGACGAGCAGTACTTC
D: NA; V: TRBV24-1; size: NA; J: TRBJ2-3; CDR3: CATSKDTADTQYF; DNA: TGTGCCACCAGTAAGGACACGGCAGATACGCAGTATTTT
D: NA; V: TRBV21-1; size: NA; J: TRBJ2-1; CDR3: CASSKVFDEQFF; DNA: TGTGCCAGCAGCAAAGTCTTCGATGAGCAGTTCTTC
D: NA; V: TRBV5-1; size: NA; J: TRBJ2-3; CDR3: CASSQAIDTDTQYF; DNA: TGCGCCAGCAGCCAGGCCATCGACACAGATACGCAGTATTTT